Described below is a single TCR beta chain sequence and its context. This sample is drawn from a study of blood T cell repertoires in COVID-19. In the study overall: Samples representing acute and convalescent COVID-19 were sourced from the United States, Italy and Spain. Nucleic acid was either cDNA or gDNA, and it came from T cells, B-cell-depleted T cells, or PBMCs.

The CDR3 loop spans 15 amino acids. The V and J ends lost 2 bases and 10 bases respectively, with 15 bases between them. The germline gives CDR1 MGHRA, CDR2 YSYEKL. Original methodology: Estimated nucleated cell counts came from reference gene primer amplification. Only in-frame clones appear in the TCRdb table, and some are missing; sequencing was by immunoSEQ multiplex PCR. That table supplies the V and J calls and clone size; D and trimming were determined from the DNA. The sample includes about 160,000 clones, roughly 87% of them seen just once. The sample taken for sequencing was peripheral blood. The chain is built from TRBV4-1 and TRBJ1-6; tentative D call: TRBD1 (5 bases). The receptor was isolated from a woman aged 55-75 years who had recovered from COVID-19. The CDR3 protein is CASSQTFREGSPLHF. The CDR3 nucleotides are TGCGCCAGCAGCCAAACGTTCAGGGAAGGCTCACCCCTCCACTTT.